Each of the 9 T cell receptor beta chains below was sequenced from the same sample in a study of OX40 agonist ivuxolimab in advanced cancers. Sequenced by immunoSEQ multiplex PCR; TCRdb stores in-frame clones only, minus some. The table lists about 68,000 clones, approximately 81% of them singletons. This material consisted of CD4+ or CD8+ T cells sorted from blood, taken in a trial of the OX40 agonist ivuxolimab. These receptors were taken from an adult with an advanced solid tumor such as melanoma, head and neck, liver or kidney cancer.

In DNA form, the CDR3 reads TGTGCCAGTAGACCCCGGGGTAGCGGGGATACAGATACGCAGTATTTT. Its protein is CASRPRGSGDTDTQYF. The gene calls are TRBV19 and TRBJ2-3; 8 bases fit TRBD2. The CDR3 spans 16 residues. Germline trimming cut 6 bases from V and 3 bases from J; bases unmatched to any gene: 11. CDR1 and CDR2 from the germline V gene are LNHDA and SQIVND (reference sequence).

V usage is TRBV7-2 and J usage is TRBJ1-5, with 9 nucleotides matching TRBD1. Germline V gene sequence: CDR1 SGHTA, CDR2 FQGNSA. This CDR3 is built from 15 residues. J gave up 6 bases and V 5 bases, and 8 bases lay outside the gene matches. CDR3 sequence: CASSASRTGAQPQHF. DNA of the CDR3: TGTGCCAGCAGCGCCTCCCGGACAGGGGCTCAGCCCCAGCATTTT. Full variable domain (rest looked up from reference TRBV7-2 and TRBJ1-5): GAGVSQSPSNKVTEKGKDVELRCDPISGHTALYWYRQSLGQGLEFLIYFQGNSAPDKSGLPSDRFSAERTGGSVSTLTIQRTQQEDSAVYLCASSASRTGAQPQHFGDGTRLSIL.

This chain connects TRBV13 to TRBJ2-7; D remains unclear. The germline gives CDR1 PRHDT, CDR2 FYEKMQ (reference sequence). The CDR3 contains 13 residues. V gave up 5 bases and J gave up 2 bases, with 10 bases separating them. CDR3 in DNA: TGTGCCAGCAGCAAGACGGGTACCTACGAGCAGTACTTC. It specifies CASSKTGTYEQYF. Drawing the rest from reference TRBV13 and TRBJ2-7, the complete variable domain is AAGVIQSPRHLIKEKRETATLKCYPIPRHDTVYWYQQGPGQDPQFLISFYEKMQSDKGSIPDRFSAQQFSDYHSELNMSSLELGDSALYFCASSKTGTYEQYFGPGTRLTVT.

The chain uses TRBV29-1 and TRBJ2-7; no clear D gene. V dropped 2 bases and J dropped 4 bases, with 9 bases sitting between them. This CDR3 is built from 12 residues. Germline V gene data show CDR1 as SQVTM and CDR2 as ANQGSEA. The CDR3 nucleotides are TGCAGCGTTGAAACCCTGTCGTACGAGCAGTACTTC. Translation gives CSVETLSYEQYF.

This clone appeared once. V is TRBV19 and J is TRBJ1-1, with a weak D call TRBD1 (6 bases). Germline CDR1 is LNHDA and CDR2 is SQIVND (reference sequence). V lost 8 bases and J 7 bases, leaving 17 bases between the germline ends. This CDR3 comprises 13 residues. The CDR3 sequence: CASWPPEGGEAFF. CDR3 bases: TGTGCCAGTTGGCCACCCGAAGGGGGTGAAGCTTTCTTT.

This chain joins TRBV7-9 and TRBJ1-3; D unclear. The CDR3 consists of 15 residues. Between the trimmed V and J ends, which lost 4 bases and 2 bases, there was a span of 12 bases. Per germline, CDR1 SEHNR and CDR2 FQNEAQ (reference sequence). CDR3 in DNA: TGTGCCAGCAGCTCCCTACGGGCGGCTGGAAACACCATATATTTT. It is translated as CASSSLRAAGNTIYF.

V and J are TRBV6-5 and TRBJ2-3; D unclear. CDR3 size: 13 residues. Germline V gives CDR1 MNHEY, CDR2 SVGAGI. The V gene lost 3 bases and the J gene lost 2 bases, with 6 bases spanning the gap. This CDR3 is CASSYRLTDTQYF. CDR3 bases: TGTGCCAGCAGTTATAGGCTCACAGATACGCAGTATTTT.

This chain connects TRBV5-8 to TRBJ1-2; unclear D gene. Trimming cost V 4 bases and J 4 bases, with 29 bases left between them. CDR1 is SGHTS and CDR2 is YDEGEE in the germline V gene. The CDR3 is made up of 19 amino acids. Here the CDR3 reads CASSENLRTSKRGSYGYTF. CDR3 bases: TGTGCCAGCAGCGAAAACCTCCGGACTTCAAAAAGAGGGAGCTATGGCTACACCTTC.

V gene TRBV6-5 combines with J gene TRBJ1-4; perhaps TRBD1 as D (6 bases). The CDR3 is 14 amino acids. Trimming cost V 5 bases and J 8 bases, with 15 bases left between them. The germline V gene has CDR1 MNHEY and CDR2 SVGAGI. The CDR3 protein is CASSGGPTGEKLFF. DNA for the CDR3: TGTGCCAGCAGTGGGGGTCCAACAGGGGAAAAACTGTTTTTT.